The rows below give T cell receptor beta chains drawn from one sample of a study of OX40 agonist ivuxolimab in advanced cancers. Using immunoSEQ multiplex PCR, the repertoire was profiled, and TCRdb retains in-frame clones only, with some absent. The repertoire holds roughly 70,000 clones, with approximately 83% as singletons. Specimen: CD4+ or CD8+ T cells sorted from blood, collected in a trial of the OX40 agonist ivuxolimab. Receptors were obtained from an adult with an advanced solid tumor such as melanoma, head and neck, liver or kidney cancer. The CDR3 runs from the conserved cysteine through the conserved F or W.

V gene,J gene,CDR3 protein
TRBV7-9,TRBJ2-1,CASSLGMGLTFSSYNEQFF
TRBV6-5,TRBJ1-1,CASSKWGTEAFF
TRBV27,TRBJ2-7,CASSYVSGSYEQYF
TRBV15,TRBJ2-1,CATRAPSGYNEQFF
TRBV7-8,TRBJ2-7,CASSPQWTSGASYEQYF
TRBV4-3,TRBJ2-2,CASSQEDGANTGELFF
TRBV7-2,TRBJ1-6,CASSTGQLTLYSPLHF
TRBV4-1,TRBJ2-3,CASSQADGGAGTDTQYF
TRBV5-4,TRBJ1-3,CASSLGGTGGNTIYF
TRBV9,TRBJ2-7,CASSSRGDTGYEQYF
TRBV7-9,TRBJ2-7,CASSGQGYYEQYF
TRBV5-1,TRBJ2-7,CASSLAPTGGDSYEQYF
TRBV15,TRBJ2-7,CATSREEHGPYEQYF
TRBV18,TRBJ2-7,CASSMDSYEQYF
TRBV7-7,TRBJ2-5,CASSLNSGPQETQYF
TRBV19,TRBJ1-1,CASSTDSRVNTEAFF
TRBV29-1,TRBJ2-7,CSVDGPGYEQYF
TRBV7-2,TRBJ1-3,CASSYGTGGGNTIYF
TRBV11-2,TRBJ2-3,CASSLVDDTQYF
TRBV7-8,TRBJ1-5,CASSLLGPRGWNQPQHF
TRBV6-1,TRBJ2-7,CASSEAAGNSIYEQYF
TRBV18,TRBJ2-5,CASSLRGRAETQYF
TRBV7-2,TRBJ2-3,CASGLADTQYF
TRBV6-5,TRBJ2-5,CASSYSGGTGAETQYF
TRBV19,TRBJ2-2,CASSGQGPGELFF
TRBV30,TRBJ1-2,CAWSARVRGDYGYTF
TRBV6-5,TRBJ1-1,CASSPTGVEATEAFF
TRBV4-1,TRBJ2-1,CASSRLLADSYNEQFF
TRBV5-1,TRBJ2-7,CASTERVRLIVGYGYEQYF
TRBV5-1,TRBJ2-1,CASSFSEHNEQFF
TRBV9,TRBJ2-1,CASSPRLASNEQFF
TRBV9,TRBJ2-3,CASKRGPTTDTQYF
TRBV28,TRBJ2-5,CASSLSGVETQYF
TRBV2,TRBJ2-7,CASSGQGVLYEQYF
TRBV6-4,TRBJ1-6,CASSESSYNSPLHF
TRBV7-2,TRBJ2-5,CASSLGRETQYF
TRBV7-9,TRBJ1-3,CASSSGTSDSGNTIYF
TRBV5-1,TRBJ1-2,CASSLRRSYTF
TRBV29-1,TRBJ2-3,CSVDLKGLEADTQYF
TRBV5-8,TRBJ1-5,CASSPAVQGDQNQPQHF